The 22 T cell receptor beta chains listed next were all sequenced from one sample in a study of T cells in Graves' hyperthyroidism and ophthalmopathy. Amplified TCR beta CDR3 regions came from RNA transcripts. Primed by the HTBI set, a first-round RT-PCR was run on the TCR CDR3. MiXCR, run by TCRdb on the multiplex PCR reads, gives a single entry per CDR3 protein. The sample consists of fewer than 350,000 distinct CDR3 sequences, roughly 18% of them appearing once. What was sequenced was blood. Receptors originate from a woman aged 40 to 50 with Graves' ophthalmopathy.

In its sample, this clonotype was seen many times. The chain joins TRBV4-1 to TRBJ2-5; weak D call: TRBD1 (6 bases). Germline lookup yields CDR1 MGHRA and CDR2 YSYEKL. CDR3 size: 18 residues. V lost 1 base, J lost 0 bases, and 18 bases lay in between. The CDR3 spells CASSQATTSGGYQETQYF. The CDR3 region has the DNA TGCGCCAGCAGCCAAGCCACCACGAGTGGGGGCTACCAAGAGACCCAGTACTTC.

This clonotype came up many times. CDR3 in amino acids: CASSQDGIQGVPYGYTF. CDR3 nucleotide sequence: TGCGCCAGCAGCCAAGACGGAATCCAGGGGGTCCCCTATGGCTACACCTTC. The rearrangement links TRBV4-3 to TRBJ1-2; 7 bases are a match to TRBD1. Per germline, CDR1 LGHNA and CDR2 YSLEER. CDR3 length: 17 amino acids. V was pared by 0 bases and J by 4 bases, with 11 bases of the junction left unmatched.

This clonotype was counted at least ten times. The gene calls are TRBV12-3 or TRBV12-4 and TRBJ1-4; 10 nucleotides agree with TRBD1. V was pared by 5 bases and J by 5 bases, with 5 bases of the junction left unmatched. This CDR3 comprises 15 residues. CDR3 sequence (DNA): TGTGCCAGCAGTCGAGACAGGGGGCTAAATGAAAAACTGTTTTTT. The encoded protein is CASSRDRGLNEKLFF.

This clonotype was picked up many times. The chain uses TRBV4-3 and TRBJ2-7, with D perhaps TRBD2 (6 bases). V was shortened by 0 bases and J by 6 bases, with 12 bases between the two germline ends. This CDR3 is built from 14 residues. CDR1 is LGHNA and CDR2 is YSLEER in the germline V gene. CDR3 DNA sequence: TGCGCCAGCAGCCAAGAAGGAGGGATTGGCGAGCAGTACTTC. Protein sequence: CASSQEGGIGEQYF.

The V call is TRBV12-5, the J call TRBJ2-5; 9 bases align to TRBD1. J gave up 5 bases and V 3 bases, and 7 bases lay outside the gene matches. Per the germline V gene, CDR1 is LGHNT and CDR2 is FRNRAP. The CDR3 loop spans 15 amino acids. CDR3 loop: CASGLGDRDGETQYF. CDR3 nucleotide sequence: TGTGCTAGTGGTTTAGGGGACAGGGACGGGGAGACCCAGTACTTC.

Turning to this clonotype: At one end, the junction sequence differs from germline, possibly due to a read error. The chain employs TRBV3-1 and TRBJ2-7; TRBD1 might be the D (5 bases). The CDR3 extends over 16 amino acids. Germline V CDR1 and CDR2: LGHDT, YNNKEL (reference sequence). The CDR3 DNA sequence: TGTGCCAGCAGCCTCGGTGGGGCAGGCTTCTCCTACGAGCAGTGCTTC. Its protein is CASSLGGAGFSYEQCF.

This clonotype was seen repeatedly, ten times or more. The J gene is TRBJ1-6, the V gene TRBV11-2; D remains unclear. V lost 2 bases, J lost 6 bases, and 2 bases lay in between. CDR1 and CDR2 from the germline V gene are SGHAT and FQNNGV. The CDR3 is 12 residues long. The CDR3 reads CASSLFNSPLHF. The CDR3 DNA reads TGTGCCAGCAGCTTATTTAATTCACCCCTCCACTTT.

This clonotype was detected ten times or more. This chain uses TRBV6-2 or TRBV6-3 with TRBJ2-5; 8 bases map to TRBD2. The CDR3 length is 14 residues. V lost 2 bases and J lost 3; bases outside the gene matches: 2. The germline V gene encodes CDR1 MNHEY and CDR2 SVGEGT. The CDR3 protein is CASSYGGRKETQYF. The CDR3 DNA sequence: TGTGCCAGCAGTTACGGCGGGAGGAAAGAGACCCAGTACTTC.

This clonotype came up many times. The V call is TRBV20-1, the J call TRBJ1-1; D gene uncertain. Trimming cost V 5 bases and J 0 bases, with 16 bases left between them. Germline V lookup: CDR1 DFQATT, CDR2 SNEGSKA (reference sequence). The CDR3 has 15 residues. In nucleotides, the CDR3 is TGCAGTGCTCCGTCCGGGCCATACATGAACACTGAAGCTTTCTTT. The encoded protein is CSAPSGPYMNTEAFF.

The sample holds many counts of this clonotype. The chain couples TRBV27 to TRBJ1-5; D possibly corresponds to TRBD1 (6 bases). Germline CDR1 and CDR2: MNHEY and SMNVEV (reference sequence). V lost 1 base to trimming and J lost 7 bases, with 14 bases between them. The CDR3 sequence is 15 residues long. The CDR3 region is CASSLFPPGDQPQHF. CDR3 bases: TGTGCCAGCAGTTTATTCCCGCCAGGGGACCAGCCCCAGCATTTT.

This clonotype showed up many times. In DNA, the CDR3 is TGTGCCAGCAGCTTAGCACAGGGGGTTTCCACCGGGGAGCTGTTTTTT. This encodes CASSLAQGVSTGELFF. J is TRBJ2-2 and V is TRBV7-6; TRBD1 agrees at 8 bases. Germline trimming cut 0 bases from V and 4 bases from J; bases unmatched to any gene: 4. The CDR3 is 16 residues long. CDR1 SGHVS and CDR2 FNYEAQ come from the germline V gene.

This clonotype has ten or more counts. The rearrangement links TRBV12-3 or TRBV12-4 to TRBJ2-5, with TRBD1 as a possible D gene (5 bases). Trimming stripped 6 bases from V and 1 base from J, with 15 bases between. CDR3 length equals 15 residues. The CDR3 loop reads CASSLQGSPQETQYF. For the CDR3, the DNA is TGTGCCAGCAGCCTCCAGGGCAGCCCCCAAGAGACCCAGTACTTC.

CDR3: CATSDSGRETQYF. DNA of the CDR3: TGTGCCACCAGTGATTCGGGTCGAGAGACCCAGTACTTC. The J gene is TRBJ2-5, the V gene TRBV24-1; D unclear. The V and J ends lost 2 bases and 4 bases respectively, with 7 bases between them. Germline CDR1 is KGHDR and CDR2 is SFDVKD. This CDR3 has 13 residues.

This clonotype has at least ten counts. The rearrangement uses TRBV9 and TRBJ2-2; D gene unclear. There are 15 residues in the CDR3. Germline V gene data show CDR1 as SGDLS and CDR2 as YYNGEE. Trimming removed 4 bases at V and 5 bases at J, with 15 bases between. In DNA, the CDR3 is TGTGCCAGCAGCACAACGTACCCACGTACCGGGGAGCTGTTTTTT. It codes for CASSTTYPRTGELFF.

In its sample, this clonotype was seen many times. Its ends do not fully match the called genes, so a read error is possible. V gene TRBV6-1 combines with J gene TRBJ2-6, with D tentatively TRBD1 (5 bases). Germline CDR1 and CDR2: MNHNS and SASEGT. The CDR3 has 18 residues. CDR3 amino acids: CASSEARALGPGANALTF. CDR3 bases: TGTGCCAGCAGTGAAGCCCGGGCCCTGGGCCCTGGGGCCAACGCCCTGACTTTC.

At least ten counts were recorded for this clonotype. The rearrangement joins TRBV27 to TRBJ2-5; D possibly corresponds to TRBD1 (5 bases). V lost 6 bases to trimming and J lost 1 base, with 21 bases between them. This CDR3 contains 17 residues. Germline V gene data show CDR1 as MNHEY and CDR2 as SMNVEV (reference sequence). The CDR3, as DNA: TGTGCCAGCAGCCCCAATCTATCAGGGAACACCCAAGAGACCCAGTACTTC. Its protein product is CASSPNLSGNTQETQYF.

The table lists this clonotype with many counts. This chain joins TRBV19 and TRBJ2-7; D call uncertain. Germline CDR1 is LNHDA and CDR2 is SQIVND (reference sequence). This CDR3 has 14 amino acids. V was pared by 1 base and J by 2 bases, with 9 bases between. The CDR3 region has the DNA TGTGCCAGTAGTATAGGGCTGGCAGCCTACGAGCAGTACTTC. Protein: CASSIGLAAYEQYF.

This clonotype was seen at least ten times. The rearrangement links TRBV7-2 to TRBJ2-2; D gene unclear. The V end was cut by 6 bases, the J end by 5 bases, with 7 bases between. Germline CDR1 is SGHTA and CDR2 is FQGNSA. The CDR3 sequence is 12 residues long. CDR3 amino acids: CASSPWTGELFF. The CDR3 coding sequence is TGTGCCAGCAGTCCTTGGACCGGGGAGCTGTTTTTT.

This clonotype was counted ten times or more. The chain has TRBV2 and TRBJ2-7; 9 nucleotides match TRBD1. V lost 8 bases, J lost 2 bases, and 4 bases stayed unmatched. The CDR3 sequence is 13 residues long. Germline loops: CDR1 SNHLY, CDR2 FYNNEI. CDR3 DNA: TGTGCCAGCCGGGACAGGGCACCCTACGAGCAGTACTTC. Its translation: CASRDRAPYEQYF.

The table lists this clonotype with many counts. V and J are TRBV20-1 and TRBJ2-7, with 11 bases fitting TRBD1. The germline CDR1 and CDR2 sequences are DFQATT and SNEGSKA (reference sequence). Trimming took 6 bases from V and 9 from J; bases not matched to a gene: 10. This CDR3 is built from 13 residues. The CDR3 sequence is CSAAGQGAQRQYF. CDR3 bases: TGCAGTGCAGCCGGACAGGGGGCGCAAAGGCAGTACTTC.

This clonotype showed up many times. The junction shows a germline mismatch at one end, possibly a read error. The J gene is TRBJ1-5, the V gene TRBV12-3 or TRBV12-4; D remains unclear. The CDR3 has 11 residues. This chain's CDR3 is CASSLAGPQHF. DNA for the CDR3: TGTGCCAGCAGTCTAGCAGGGCCCCAGCATTTT.

This clonotype was seen at least ten times. V and J are TRBV6-5 and TRBJ2-7; a possible D gene is TRBD1 (6 bases). V was trimmed by 2 bases and J by 6 bases, leaving 17 bases between them. Germline assignment: CDR1 MNHEY and CDR2 SVGAGI. The CDR3 runs to 15 residues. For the CDR3, the DNA is TGTGCCAGCAGTTACGGGCGACAGGAGGCGGGCGAGCAGTACTTC. It specifies CASSYGRQEAGEQYF.